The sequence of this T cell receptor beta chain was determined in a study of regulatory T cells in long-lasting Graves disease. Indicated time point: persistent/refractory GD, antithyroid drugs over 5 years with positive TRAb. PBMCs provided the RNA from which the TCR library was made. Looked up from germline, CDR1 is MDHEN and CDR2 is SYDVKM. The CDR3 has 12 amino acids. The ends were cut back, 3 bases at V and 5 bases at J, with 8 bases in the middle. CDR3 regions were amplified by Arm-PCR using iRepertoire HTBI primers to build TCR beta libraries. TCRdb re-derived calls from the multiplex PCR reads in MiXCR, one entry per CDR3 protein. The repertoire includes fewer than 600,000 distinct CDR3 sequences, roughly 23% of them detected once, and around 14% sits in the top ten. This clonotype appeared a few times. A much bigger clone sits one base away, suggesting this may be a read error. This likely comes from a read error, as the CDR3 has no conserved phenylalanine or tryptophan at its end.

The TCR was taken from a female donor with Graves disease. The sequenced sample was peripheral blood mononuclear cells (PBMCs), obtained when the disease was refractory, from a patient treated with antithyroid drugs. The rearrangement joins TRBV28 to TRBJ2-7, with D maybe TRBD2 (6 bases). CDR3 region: CASSLRGDEQYL. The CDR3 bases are TGTGCCAGCAGTTTGCGGGGCGACGAGCAGTACCTC.